These 18 T cell receptor beta chains were all obtained from the same sample, sequenced in a study of CXCR3-negative and CXCR3-positive naive CD8 T cells. The study's findings and limits: A higher hydrophobicity marked the TRB CDR3s of CXCR3-positive naive cells versus CXCR3-negative naive cells.

The study made its TRB cDNA libraries by 5' RACE, adding UMI labels. TCRdb derives one entry per CDR3 protein from the 5' RACE reads, leaving out DNA. Its table records about 89,000 distinct CDR3 sequences. Their recognized antigens are unknown. Material for sequencing was naive CXCR3+ CD8+ T cells from blood. The subset here: CD45RO-CCR7+CD27+CD95- naive CD8+ T cells expressing CXCR3 (TNR3+). These receptors originate from a human donor in good health. Some clones in this sample may be carry-over from other donors' samples.

The chain has TRBV9 and TRBJ1-2. Germline CDR1 reads SGDLS; CDR2 reads YYNGEE. This CDR3 comprises 16 residues. CDR3 sequence: CASSEASGGTRYGYTF.

The chain recombines TRBV15 with TRBJ2-5; lacking DNA, the TRBD1 call made by TCRdb goes unchecked. This CDR3 contains 15 residues. CDR1 LNHNV and CDR2 YYDKDF come from the germline V gene (reference sequence). The CDR3 is CATSRRGQNQETQYF.

The chain carries TRBV20-1 and TRBJ2-5; there is no DNA to check the TCRdb D call of TRBD2. Germline-derived CDR1 and CDR2 are DFQATT and SNEGSKA (reference sequence). CDR3 length equals 14 residues. The CDR3 protein is CSARARLGSETQYF.

This sequence joins TRBV29-1 and TRBJ1-2; the D call from TCRdb, TRBD1, cannot be confirmed without DNA. The CDR3 consists of 16 residues. The V gene's germline CDR1 is SQVTM and CDR2 ANQGSEA. The CDR3 is CSVVSFSGTGNYGYTF.

This rearrangement joins TRBV7-9 to TRBJ2-6; lacking DNA, the TRBD2 call made by TCRdb goes unchecked. The germline V gene encodes CDR1 SEHNR and CDR2 FQNEAQ (reference sequence). The CDR3 sequence is 15 residues long. The CDR3 spells CASSPRLGGANVLTF.

The chain has TRBV29-1 and TRBJ2-7; TCRdb names TRBD2, which stays unverified in the absence of DNA. Germline CDR1 and CDR2: SQVTM and ANQGSEA. CDR3 length: 13 amino acids. The CDR3 is CSVSGGAPYEQYF.

The rearrangement joins TRBV7-8 to TRBJ2-1; with no DNA, the TCRdb D assignment of TRBD2 cannot be verified. Germline CDR1 and CDR2: SGHVS and FQNEAQ. This CDR3 region has 16 residues. The CDR3 loop is CASRDLAGSSYNEQFF.

The gene calls are TRBV20-1 and TRBJ2-7. The germline V gene has CDR1 DFQATT and CDR2 SNEGSKA (reference sequence). The CDR3 has 14 amino acids. The CDR3 spells CSARRTLSSYEQYF.

V and J are TRBV19 and TRBJ1-1; absent DNA, TCRdb's TRBD1 call cannot be checked. CDR1 LNHDA and CDR2 SQIVND come from the germline V gene (reference sequence). The CDR3 runs to 13 residues. The chain's CDR3 is CASSIQGYTEAFF.

The chain uses TRBV23-1 and TRBJ2-7; TCRdb picks TRBD2, but there is no DNA to check that call. Being an ORF, TRBV23-1 has a function that is uncertain. This CDR3 has 17 amino acids. The CDR3 here is CASSLRAARHRGYEQYF.

V gene TRBV9 combines with J gene TRBJ2-7; TCRdb reports TRBD2, a call that lacks DNA to check it against. The germline V gene encodes CDR1 SGDLS and CDR2 YYNGEE. The CDR3 consists of 14 residues. CDR3 in amino acids: CASSTSGVSYEQYF.

The chain employs TRBV28 and TRBJ2-2. CDR1 MDHEN and CDR2 SYDVKM come from the germline V gene. CDR3 size: 14 residues. The CDR3 sequence: CASSLVGVVGELFF.

J is TRBJ2-1 and V is TRBV5-5. CDR3 length: 15 residues. Germline CDR1 reads SGHKS; CDR2 reads YYEKEE (reference sequence). The CDR3 sequence: CASSLATGAKDEQFF. Looking up the rest from reference TRBV5-5 and TRBJ2-1 gives the full variable domain: DAGVTQSPTHLIKTRGQQVTLRCSPISGHKSVSWYQQVLGQGPQFIFQYYEKEERGRGNFPDRFSARQFPNYSSELNVNALLLGDSALYLCASSLATGAKDEQFFGPGTRLTVL.

The J gene is TRBJ2-7, the V gene TRBV4-2; TCRdb's D gene call, TRBD2, goes unchecked for lack of DNA. The CDR3 loop spans 15 amino acids. The germline gives CDR1 LGHNA, CDR2 YNFKEQ. The CDR3 loop is CASSLSNAGTYEQYF.

V usage is TRBV3-2 and J usage is TRBJ2-2; TCRdb indicates TRBD1, and absent DNA this call remains unverified. TRBV3-2 is marked as a pseudogene. This CDR3 has 16 residues. The CDR3 loop reads CASSQAPKAHTGELFF.

The rearrangement joins TRBV7-6 to TRBJ2-7; TCRdb calls TRBD1, which cannot be checked without DNA. The CDR3 is 17 amino acids. Germline loops: CDR1 SGHVS, CDR2 FNYEAQ. The CDR3 loop is CASSIGRTGSETYEQYF.

J is TRBJ2-7 and V is TRBV11-3; checking the TCRdb D call of TRBD1 is not possible without DNA. This CDR3 spans 15 amino acids. Germline CDR1 and CDR2: SGHNT and YENEEA. CDR3 protein: CASSPWGQGDYEQYF.

This chain links TRBV28 with TRBJ2-2; TCRdb names TRBD2, which stays unverified in the absence of DNA. The CDR3 is made up of 18 amino acids. Germline V CDR1 and CDR2: MDHEN, SYDVKM. The CDR3 here is CASSLLGLAGGPTGELFF. The full variable domain, rest sourced from reference TRBV28 and TRBJ2-2, is DVKVTQSSRYLVKRTGEKVFLECVQDMDHENMFWYRQDPGLGLRLIYFSYDVKMKEKGDIPEGYSVSREKKERFSLILESASTNQTSMYLCASSLLGLAGGPTGELFFGEGSRLTVL.